This T cell receptor (beta chain) was identified during a study of regulatory T cells. A word on this clone: The antigen is not known.

The PCR used 52 TRBV and 13 TRBJ primers. Produced via immunoSEQ multiplex PCR; TCRdb's table is partial and in-frame only. The sample lists tens of thousands of clones, approximately 90% occurring once. Whole-study findings and limits: In CD3G-deficient patients, conventional CD4+ T cells were enriched for hydrophobic CDR3 residues at positions 6 and 7. Patient repertoires had restricted TRB V-J pairs and skewed V and J usage, most in Tregs.

Patients, 2 to 39 years old, had expanded memory T-cell proportions. CD4+ T cells were divided by sorting: CD25-high CD127-low Tregs, CD25-low CD127-high conventional cells. The CDR3 consists of 12 residues. Germline values: CDR1 LNHDA, CDR2 SQIVND (reference sequence). Deletions cut 1 base from V and 5 bases from J, with 3 bases between. The chain links TRBV19 to TRBJ2-1; D is unclear. Sequencing used conventional CD4+ T cells sorted from blood. The clonotype originates from a person aged 18-35 years with CD3G deficiency. The CDR3 loop reads CASSIGHNEQFF. CDR3 nucleotides: TGTGCCAGTAGTATAGGCCACAATGAGCAGTTCTTC.